At least ten counts were recorded for the clone carrying this TCR beta chain. The antigen remains undetermined. Trimming cost V 2 bases and J 3 bases; bases outside gene matches: 7. The CDR3 is 15 amino acids. Germline lookup yields CDR1 MDHEN and CDR2 SYDVKM. The data derive from a study of neurological immune-mediated disorders. In TCRdb, the 5' RACE reads were re-called with MiXCR into one record per CDR3 protein. The sample shows about 19,000 distinct CDR3 sequences, about 2.8% of them seen only once. Study conclusions and caveats: Any association between clinical or MRI features and the multiple sclerosis repertoire cluster was absent.

Sequenced sample: PBMCs. The TCR was taken from a woman in her late teens or twenties with multiple sclerosis. The rearrangement uses TRBV28 and TRBJ2-7; TRBD2 aligns across 7 bases. The DNA of the CDR3 is TGTGCCAGCAGTTTAGGGGCTAGCGGATTCTACGAGCAGTACGTC. This encodes CASSLGASGFYEQYV.